The present T cell receptor beta chain was sequenced within a study of shared clonotypes between healthy human individuals. Study results and limitations: The study found 4.5% to 6% of naive CD4 clonotypes shared across a handful of donors.

As regards this clone: The antigen remains undetermined.

The assay was carried out at the deep level. Only in-frame clones appear in the TCRdb table, and some are missing; sequencing was by immunoSEQ multiplex PCR. The table lists some 2 million clones, roughly 94% of them singletons. Naive CD8 cells lacked CD45RO, underwent positive selection for CCR7 and left out terminally differentiated effector memory CD45RA+ cells. J gave up 3 bases and V 6 bases, and 7 bases lay outside the gene matches. The V gene's germline CDR1 is MDHEN and CDR2 SYDVKM. The CDR3 covers 14 residues. The source is a man in his late teens or twenties in good health. What was sequenced was naive CD8+ T cells sorted from blood. The chain joins TRBV28 to TRBJ1-1; 7 nucleotides agree with TRBD1. CDR3 DNA sequence: TGTGCCAGCAGCCGAGGGGGCGCGGACACTGAAGCTTTCTTT. Protein product: CASSRGGADTEAFF.